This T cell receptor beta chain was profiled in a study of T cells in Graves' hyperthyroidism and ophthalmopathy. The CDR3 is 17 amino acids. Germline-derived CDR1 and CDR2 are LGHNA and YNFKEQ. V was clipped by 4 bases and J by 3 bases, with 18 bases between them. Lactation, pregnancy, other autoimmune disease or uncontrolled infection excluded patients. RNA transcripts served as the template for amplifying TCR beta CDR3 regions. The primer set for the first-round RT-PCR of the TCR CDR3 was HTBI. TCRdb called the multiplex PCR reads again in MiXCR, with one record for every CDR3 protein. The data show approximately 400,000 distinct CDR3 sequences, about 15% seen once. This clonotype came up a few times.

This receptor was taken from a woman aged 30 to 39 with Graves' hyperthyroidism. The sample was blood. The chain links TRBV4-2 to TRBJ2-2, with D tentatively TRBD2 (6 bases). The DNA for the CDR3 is TGTGCCAGCAGCCCCGCCACCCGGGGGACTGACACCGGGGAGCTGTTTTTT. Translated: CASSPATRGTDTGELFF.